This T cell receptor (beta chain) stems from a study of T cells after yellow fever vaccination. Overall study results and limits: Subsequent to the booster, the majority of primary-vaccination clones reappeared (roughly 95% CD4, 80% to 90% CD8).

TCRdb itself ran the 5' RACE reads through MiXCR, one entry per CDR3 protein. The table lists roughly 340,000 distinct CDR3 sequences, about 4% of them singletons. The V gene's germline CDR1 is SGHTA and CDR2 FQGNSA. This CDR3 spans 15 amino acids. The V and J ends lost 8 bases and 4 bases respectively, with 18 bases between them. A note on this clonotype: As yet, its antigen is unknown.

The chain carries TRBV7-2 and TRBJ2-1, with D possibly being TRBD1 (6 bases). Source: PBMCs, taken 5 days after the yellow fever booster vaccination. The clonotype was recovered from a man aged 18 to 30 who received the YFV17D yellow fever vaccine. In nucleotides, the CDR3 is TGTGCCAGCTCCCTGAAGAGGACAGAGTACAATGAGCAGTTCTTC. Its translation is CASSLKRTEYNEQFF. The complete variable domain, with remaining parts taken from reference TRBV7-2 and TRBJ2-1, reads GAGVSQSPSNKVTEKGKDVELRCDPISGHTALYWYRQSLGQGLEFLIYFQGNSAPDKSGLPSDRFSAERTGGSVSTLTIQRTQQEDSAVYLCASSLKRTEYNEQFFGPGTRLTVL.